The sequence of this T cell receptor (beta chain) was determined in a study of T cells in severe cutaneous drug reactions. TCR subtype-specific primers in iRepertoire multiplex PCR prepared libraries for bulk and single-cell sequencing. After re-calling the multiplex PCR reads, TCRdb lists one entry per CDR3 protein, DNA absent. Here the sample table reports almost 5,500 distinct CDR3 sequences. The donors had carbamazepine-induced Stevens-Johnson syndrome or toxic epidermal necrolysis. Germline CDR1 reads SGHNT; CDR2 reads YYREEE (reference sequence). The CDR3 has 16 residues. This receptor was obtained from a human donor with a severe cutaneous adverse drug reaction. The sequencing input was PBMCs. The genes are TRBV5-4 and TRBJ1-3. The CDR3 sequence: CASSLDAGISGNTIYF.